The rows below give T cell receptor beta chains drawn from one sample of a study of blood T cell repertoires in COVID-19. Data came from immunoSEQ multiplex PCR; TCRdb stores just in-frame clones and leaves some out. Of about 170,000 clones in the sample, around 80% were seen once. Source material: peripheral blood. The source of these receptors is a man in his fifties or sixties with acute or convalescent COVID-19. CDR3s include the opening cysteine and the closing phenylalanine or tryptophan. Fields, in order: V gene, clone size, J gene, CDR3 length, D gene, CDR3 protein, CDR3 DNA. D genes are given only for firm matches. Clone size is shown for a subset of rows, as once, few, many or a class of expanded clone.

>TRBV15|-|TRBJ2-1|14|-
CATSTGAQDNEQFF
TGTGCCACCAGCACCGGAGCACAGGACAATGAGCAGTTCTTC
>TRBV4-1|once|TRBJ1-3|16|TRBD1
CASSQHDRVGGNTIYF
TGCGCCAGCAGCCAACATGACAGGGTCGGGGGAAACACCATATATTTT
>TRBV3-1/TRBV3-2|-|TRBJ2-1|15|-
CASSQDSRGYNEQFF
TGTGCCAGCAGCCAAGATTCCAGGGGATACAATGAGCAGTTCTTC
>TRBV28|-|TRBJ2-2|14|-
CAIKGQSNTGELFF
TGTGCCATCAAAGGACAGTCGAACACCGGGGAGCTGTTTTTT
>TRBV2|-|TRBJ1-3|15|TRBD1
CASSQTGLSGNTIYF
TGTGCCAGCAGCCAGACAGGGTTATCTGGAAACACCATATATTTT
>TRBV19|few|TRBJ1-5|13|-
CASSTKGGQPQHF
TGTGCCAGTAGTACCAAGGGAGGTCAGCCCCAGCATTTT
>TRBV11-2|-|TRBJ2-1|14|TRBD1
CASRIGRGLGEQFF
TGTGCCAGCAGGATCGGCAGGGGGCTGGGGGAGCAGTTCTTC
>TRBV7-8|few|TRBJ2-3|15|-
CASSLGVHITDTQYF
TGTGCCAGCAGCCTCGGGGTTCACATAACAGATACGCAGTATTTT
>TRBV5-1|few|TRBJ1-2|13|-
CASSPSGAYGYTF
TGCGCCAGCAGCCCATCGGGAGCCTATGGCTACACCTTC
>TRBV24-1|-|TRBJ2-7|13|TRBD1
CATGTGGSYEQYF
TGTGCCACCGGGACAGGGGGCTCCTACGAGCAGTACTTC
>TRBV5-1|-|TRBJ2-3|14|-
CASRVGLITDTQYF
TGCGCCAGCAGAGTTGGACTAATCACAGATACGCAGTATTTT
>TRBV5-6|-|TRBJ2-5|15|-
CASSLIRGSGETQYF
TGTGCCAGCAGCTTGATCCGGGGTTCGGGAGAGACCCAGTACTTC
>TRBV28|once|TRBJ1-3|16|-
CASSSPGGAGGNTIYF
TGTGCCAGCAGTTCCCCCGGGGGGGCAGGGGGAAACACCATATATTTT
>TRBV7-2|-|TRBJ2-3|13|TRBD2
CASSTLSGGAKYF
TGTGCCAGCAGCACACTTAGCGGGGGGGCGAAATATTTT
>TRBV5-1|-|TRBJ2-6|17|TRBD1
CASSPGQGISGANVLTF
TGCGCCAGCAGTCCGGGACAGGGGATTTCTGGGGCCAACGTCCTGACTTTC
>TRBV6-5|once|TRBJ1-4|15|-
CASSYQTATNEKLFF
TGTGCCAGCAGTTACCAAACAGCAACTAATGAAAAACTGTTTTTT
>TRBV4-2|-|TRBJ1-4|16|TRBD1
CASSPTGTGGNEKLFF
TGTGCCAGCAGTCCGACCGGGACAGGGGGAAATGAAAAACTGTTTTTT
>TRBV13|once|TRBJ1-4|13|-
CASSLTVGEKLFF
TGTGCCAGCTCGCTAACGGTCGGTGAAAAACTGTTTTTT
>TRBV2|-|TRBJ1-2|11|-
CASSPTRGYTF
TGTGCCAGCAGTCCCACGAGGGGCTACACCTTC
>TRBV14|-|TRBJ1-2|13|-
CASSQNRVGGYTF
TGTGCCAGCAGCCAAAACAGGGTGGGCGGCTACACCTTC
>TRBV7-8|-|TRBJ1-1|15|TRBD1
CASSSGTGLGTEAFF
TGTGCCAGCAGCTCCGGGACAGGGTTGGGCACTGAAGCTTTCTTT
>TRBV2|once|TRBJ1-5|14|-
CASSDRGRLQPQHF
TGTGCCAGCAGTGACAGAGGGAGGCTTCAGCCCCAGCATTTT
>TRBV15|-|TRBJ2-7|14|-
CATSRGDTYYEQYF
TGTGCCACCAGCAGAGGGGACACCTACTACGAGCAGTACTTC
>TRBV19|-|TRBJ1-2|14|-
CASSMGPRNYDYTF
TGTGCCAGTAGTATGGGTCCACGGAACTATGACTACACCTTC
>TRBV5-4|few|TRBJ2-7|13|-
CASSTGVSDEQYF
TGTGCCAGCAGCACGGGGGTATCGGACGAGCAGTACTTC
>TRBV5-6|-|TRBJ1-6|16|TRBD1
CASSFRGRTGPLPLHF
TGTGCCAGCAGCTTTCGAGGGCGGACAGGACCCCTACCCCTCCACTTT
>TRBV19|few|TRBJ1-2|13|-
CASSIQGNYGYTF
TGTGCCAGTAGTATACAGGGCAACTATGGCTACACCTTC
>TRBV29-1|-|TRBJ2-2|13|TRBD2
CSGTSGYTGELFF
TGCAGCGGGACTAGCGGGTACACCGGGGAGCTGTTTTTT
>TRBV5-6|-|TRBJ1-3|15|-
CASSLGQSSGNTIYF
TGTGCCAGCAGCTTGGGACAGAGCTCTGGAAACACCATATATTTT
>TRBV30|-|TRBJ2-7|16|TRBD1
CAWSVSWDRGSYEQYF
TGTGCCTGGAGTGTAAGTTGGGACAGGGGCTCCTACGAGCAGTACTTC
>TRBV7-3|-|TRBJ1-1|13|TRBD1
CASSLDRRTEAFF
TGTGCCAGCAGCTTGGACAGGAGGACTGAAGCTTTCTTT
>TRBV9|-|TRBJ2-1|14|TRBD2
CASGRGDTYNEQFF
TGTGCCAGCGGCCGGGGGGATACCTACAATGAGCAGTTCTTC
>TRBV10-2|-|TRBJ2-3|15|-
CASSEERNYPDTQYF
TGCGCCAGCAGTGAGGAACGGAACTACCCAGATACGCAGTATTTT
>TRBV19|-|TRBJ2-7|15|TRBD1
CASSLLDRQHTEQYF
TGTGCCAGTAGTTTACTGGACAGGCAGCATACCGAGCAGTACTTC
>TRBV4-1|-|TRBJ2-7|14|-
CASSQTTEHYEQYF
TGCGCCAGCAGCCAGACGACAGAGCACTACGAGCAGTACTTC
>TRBV23-1|-|TRBJ2-7|15|TRBD1
CASSGSGGPYREQYF
TGCGCCAGCAGCGGGTCAGGGGGCCCTTATCGGGAGCAGTACTTC
>TRBV9|once|TRBJ2-6|17|-
CASSVDHSPSGANVLTF
TGTGCCAGCAGCGTAGATCACAGTCCCTCTGGGGCCAACGTCCTGACTTTC
>TRBV19|-|TRBJ2-5|16|TRBD1
CASSTGTGGNQETQYF
TGTGCCAGTAGTACCGGGACAGGGGGGAACCAAGAGACCCAGTACTTC
>TRBV4-3|-|TRBJ2-5|16|TRBD2
CASSQDGGGAGETQYF
TGCGCCAGCAGCCAAGATGGCGGGGGGGCGGGTGAGACCCAGTACTTC
>TRBV4-3|-|TRBJ2-1|18|-
CASSQERSRDRRYNEQFF
TGCGCCAGCAGCCAAGAACGAAGCCGAGACAGAAGATACAATGAGCAGTTCTTC
>TRBV19|once|TRBJ1-3|19|TRBD1
CASSVRDRGDLSSGNTIYF
TGTGCCAGTAGTGTCCGGGACAGGGGCGATCTGAGCTCTGGAAACACCATATATTTT
>TRBV2|-|TRBJ2-7|13|TRBD1
CASSPRTGGEQYF
TGTGCCAGCAGTCCTCGGACAGGGGGCGAGCAGTACTTC
>TRBV14|-|TRBJ2-7|12|-
CASSHRVHEQYF
TGTGCCAGCAGCCACCGGGTACACGAGCAGTACTTC
>TRBV7-3|few|TRBJ2-7|13|-
CASSLGHSYEQYF
TGTGCCAGCAGCCTCGGACACTCCTACGAGCAGTACTTC
>TRBV4-1|-|TRBJ2-5|17|TRBD1
CASSQGIGWTGQETQYF
TGCGCCAGCAGCCAAGGGATAGGTTGGACAGGACAAGAGACCCAGTACTTC
>TRBV27|-|TRBJ2-1|14|-
CASSPPGIWNEQFF
TGTGCCAGCAGTCCGCCAGGGATATGGAATGAGCAGTTCTTC
>TRBV7-9|-|TRBJ2-7|13|-
CASSFGGSGEQYF
TGTGCCAGCAGCTTTGGGGGGTCTGGCGAGCAGTACTTC
>TRBV7-2|once|TRBJ1-1|13|-
CASSLGRDPEAFF
TGTGCCAGCAGCTTAGGCCGGGATCCTGAAGCTTTCTTT
>TRBV13|-|TRBJ2-3|13|-
CASRAGAADTQYF
TGTGCCAGCAGGGCTGGGGCCGCAGATACGCAGTATTTT
>TRBV6-5|-|TRBJ2-7|15|TRBD1
CASSSIGQGAYEQYF
TGTGCCAGCAGTTCCATAGGACAGGGGGCGTACGAGCAGTACTTC
>TRBV7-2|-|TRBJ1-5|16|TRBD1
CASSLMGQGNGQPQHF
TGTGCCAGCAGCTTAATGGGACAGGGGAATGGTCAGCCCCAGCATTTT
>TRBV29-1|-|TRBJ1-2|14|-
CSGETLAGNYGYTF
TGCAGCGGGGAGACGTTAGCGGGTAACTATGGCTACACCTTC
>TRBV11-2|-|TRBJ2-1|16|TRBD2
CASSPTQASGYNEQFF
TGTGCCAGCAGCCCTACCCAAGCTAGCGGGTACAATGAGCAGTTCTTC
>TRBV7-9|many|TRBJ2-7|14|-
CASSLVGRSYEQYF
TGTGCCAGCAGCTTAGTGGGGAGGAGCTACGAGCAGTACTTC